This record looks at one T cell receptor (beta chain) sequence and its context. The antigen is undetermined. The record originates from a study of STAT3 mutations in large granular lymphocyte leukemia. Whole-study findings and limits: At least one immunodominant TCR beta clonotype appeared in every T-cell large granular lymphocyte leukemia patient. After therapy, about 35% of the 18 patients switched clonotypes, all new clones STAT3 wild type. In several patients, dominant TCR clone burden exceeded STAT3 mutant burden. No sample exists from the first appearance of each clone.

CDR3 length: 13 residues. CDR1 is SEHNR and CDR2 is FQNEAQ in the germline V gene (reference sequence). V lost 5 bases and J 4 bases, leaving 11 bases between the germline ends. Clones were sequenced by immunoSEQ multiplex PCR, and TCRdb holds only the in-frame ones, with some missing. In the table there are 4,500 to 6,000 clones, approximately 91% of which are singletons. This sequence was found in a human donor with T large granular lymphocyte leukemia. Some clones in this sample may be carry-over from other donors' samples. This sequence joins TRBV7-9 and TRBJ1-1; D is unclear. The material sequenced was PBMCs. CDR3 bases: TGTGCCAGCAGCCCCACCTTGGGCACTGAAGCTTTCTTT. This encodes CASSPTLGTEAFF.